One TCR beta chain is described in this entry. The data originate from a study of blood T cell repertoires in COVID-19. As for the study in general: Acute-phase and convalescent COVID-19 samples originated in the United States, Italy and Spain.

The germline gives CDR1 MGHRA, CDR2 YSYEKL. The CDR3 consists of 16 residues. The germline V and J ends were trimmed by 0 bases and 15 bases, with 24 bases remaining between them. Clones were read by immunoSEQ multiplex PCR, and TCRdb kept only the in-frame ones, dropping some. The sample has approximately 250,000 clones, roughly 90% seen once. The TCR originated in a woman in her twenties or thirties who had recovered from COVID-19. This chain joins TRBV4-1 and TRBJ2-1, with D perhaps matching TRBD2 (5 bases). Sequenced input: PBMCs or T cells enriched from blood (not recorded which). The CDR3, as DNA: TGCGCCAGCAGCCAAGAGGGAGAACCCAGATTCTATAGTCCGTTCTTC. Translation gives CASSQEGEPRFYSPFF.